The 25 T cell receptor beta chains in this list originate from one sample, sequenced in a study of blood T cells in healthy people across ages. Through a sample-barcoded 5' primer and a J-beta primer mix, a second PCR was run for about 6 to 11 cycles. TCRdb re-derived calls from the 5' RACE reads in MiXCR, one entry per CDR3 protein. The table lists fewer than 1.5 million distinct CDR3 sequences, roughly 45% of them singletons. The source material was blood. These receptors originate from a woman aged 18-35 years in good health.

V gene TRBV4-1 combines with J gene TRBJ2-7; D ambiguous. Germline-derived CDR1 and CDR2 are MGHRA and YSYEKL. CDR3 length: 14 residues. V shed 0 bases and J shed 7 bases, with 13 bases lying between them. CDR3 coding DNA: TGCGCCAGCAGCCAAGAGTCAGAAAACAATGAGCAGTACTTC. This sequence encodes CASSQESENNEQYF.

V gene TRBV7-8 combines with J gene TRBJ2-7; 8 positions match TRBD2. Matching the DNA end better, TRBJ2-5 makes the J call doubtful. Germline CDR1 reads SGHVS; CDR2 reads FQNEAQ. The CDR3 runs to 18 residues. CDR3 amino acids: CASSPKKWREVQGQTQYF. CDR3 sequence (DNA): TGTGCCAGCAGCCCCAAAAAATGGCGGGAGGTCCAGGGACAGACCCAGTACTTC.

V usage is TRBV29-1 and J usage is TRBJ1-1, with D perhaps TRBD1 (6 bases). Germline loops: CDR1 SQVTM, CDR2 ANQGSEA. This CDR3 comprises 12 residues. Trimming left V 7 bases short and J 3 bases short, with 12 bases between. CDR3 protein: CSASEGDTEAFF. In DNA form, the CDR3 reads TGCAGCGCCTCGGAGGGGGACACTGAAGCTTTCTTT.

In DNA, the CDR3 is TGTGCCAGCAGCTTGGGACAGGGGTGGGCTTTCTTT. Protein: CASSLGQGWAFF. The rearrangement links TRBV5-6 to TRBJ1-1, with TRBD1 identical over 8 bases. Germline assignment: CDR1 SGHDT and CDR2 YYEEEE. The CDR3 is made up of 12 amino acids. With V trimmed by 0 bases and J by 11 bases, 3 bases remained unmatched. The variable domain in full, completed from reference TRBV5-6 and TRBJ1-1, reads DAGVTQSPTHLIKTRGQQVTLRCSPKSGHDTVSWYQQALGQGPQFIFQYYEEEERQRGNFPDRFSGHQFPNYSSELNVNALLLGDSALYLCASSLGQGWAFFGQGTRLTVV.

The chain uses TRBV12-3 or TRBV12-4 and TRBJ2-3; possibly TRBD2 for D (6 bases). The germline V and J ends were trimmed by 3 bases and 5 bases, with 18 bases remaining between them. The CDR3 extends over 16 amino acids. This CDR3 reads CASSFGTPSGGDTQYF. DNA for the CDR3: TGTGCCAGCAGTTTCGGGACTCCAAGCGGAGGAGATACGCAGTATTTT.

This chain connects TRBV10-3 to TRBJ1-5; TRBD1 aligns across 11 bases. The CDR3 has 14 amino acids. Germline-derived CDR1 and CDR2 are ENHRY and SYGVKD. After removal of 6 bases from V and 5 bases from J, the junction contained 3 bases not matched to a gene. CDR3 DNA sequence: TGTGCCATCAGGGGACAGGGGGTGGATCAGCCCCAGCATTTT. Its protein is CAIRGQGVDQPQHF.

Many counts were recorded for this clonotype. The chain has TRBV20-1 and TRBJ1-2; weak D call: TRBD1 (6 bases). The CDR3 totals 16 residues. V dropped 0 bases and J dropped 3 bases, with 17 bases sitting between them. Germline V gene sequence: CDR1 DFQATT, CDR2 SNEGSKA (reference sequence). The CDR3 DNA reads as TGCAGTGCTAGAGATCAGGCTGGGGGCCCCTACTATGGCTACACCTTC. Residues: CSARDQAGGPYYGYTF.

The V call is TRBV4-2, the J call TRBJ2-1, with TRBD1 identical over 7 bases. The J segment lost 0 bases and the V segment lost 4 bases, leaving 6 bases of the junction unmatched. This CDR3 is built from 16 residues. Looked up from germline, CDR1 is LGHNA and CDR2 is YNFKEQ. The CDR3 loop reads CASSLHRGSSYNEQFF. CDR3 sequence (DNA): TGTGCCAGCAGCCTCCACAGGGGAAGCTCCTACAATGAGCAGTTCTTC.

The chain joins TRBV7-9 to TRBJ2-4; D is possibly TRBD2 (6 bases). The J call may not be correct, given that the DNA end is closer to TRBJ2-7. The V gene's germline CDR1 is SEHNR and CDR2 FQNEAQ (reference sequence). The CDR3 sequence is 15 residues long. CDR3 sequence reads: CASSLVGGSDHEQYF. In DNA, the CDR3 is TGTGCCAGCAGCTTAGTAGGAGGGAGCGACCACGAGCAGTACTTC.

The CDR3 region has the DNA TGCAGTGCTAGGGGGGTACACGAAGGCCGTGGAGTAGGGCAAGAGACCCAGTACTTC. This sequence encodes CSARGVHEGRGVGQETQYF. The chain uses TRBV20-1 and TRBJ2-5, with D perhaps being TRBD1 or TRBD2 (5 bases each). V was trimmed by 3 bases and J by 2 bases, leaving 28 bases between them. CDR3 length: 19 residues. Looked up from germline, CDR1 is DFQATT and CDR2 is SNEGSKA (reference sequence).

CDR3 in DNA: TGCAGTGCTAGAGATAATGCAGCGGGAGGGCTGGAAGATACGCAGTATTTT. It is translated as CSARDNAAGGLEDTQYF. This sequence joins TRBV20-1 and TRBJ2-3; TRBD2 matches at 10 bases. The V gene's germline CDR1 is DFQATT and CDR2 SNEGSKA (reference sequence). This CDR3 has 17 amino acids. V shed 0 bases, J shed 5 bases, and the junction held 11 bases outside the gene matches.

The J gene is TRBJ2-3, the V gene TRBV10-2, with 7 bases fitting TRBD2. In germline, CDR1 is WSHSY, CDR2 SAAADI. The V gene end was trimmed by 8 bases and the J gene end by 3 bases; junction bases not matched to a gene: 11. CDR3 length: 15 amino acids. CDR3 residues: CASGTLAEETDTQYF. The CDR3 bases are TGCGCCAGCGGGACCCTAGCGGAAGAAACAGATACGCAGTATTTT.

The chain has TRBV6-5 and TRBJ1-2; the D is unclear. Germline assignment: CDR1 MNHEY and CDR2 SVGAGI. The ends were cut back, 6 bases at V and 1 base at J, with 9 bases in the middle. This CDR3 has 13 residues. DNA for the CDR3: TGTGCCAGCAGGTTGGCAGTTAACTATGGCTACACCTTC. Its protein product is CASRLAVNYGYTF.

The V gene is TRBV20-1, the J gene TRBJ2-7; TRBD1 matches 8 bases. Germline CDR1 and CDR2: DFQATT and SNEGSKA (reference sequence). This CDR3 is built from 15 residues. J gave up 2 bases and V 1 base, and 7 bases lay outside the gene matches. In nucleotides, the CDR3 is TGCAGTGCTAGAGCCTATGGGACAGGTACCTACGAGCAGTACTTC. It encodes CSARAYGTGTYEQYF.

The chain combines TRBV4-1 with TRBJ1-2, with TRBD1 as a possible D gene (6 bases). Germline CDR1 MGHRA, CDR2 YSYEKL. CDR3 size: 14 residues. Trimming removed 1 base at V and 2 bases at J, with 8 bases between. The CDR3: CASSQADRNYGYTF. The CDR3 DNA follows: TGCGCCAGCAGCCAAGCAGACAGGAACTATGGCTACACCTTC.

This clonotype was seen more than once but under ten times. This rearrangement joins TRBV7-9 to TRBJ2-1; D call uncertain. CDR1 and CDR2 (germline): SEHNR, FQNEAQ (reference sequence). The CDR3 extends over 14 amino acids. V gave up 5 bases and J gave up 4 bases, with 12 bases separating them. The CDR3 loop is CASSPLVVYNEQFF. The DNA for the CDR3 is TGTGCCAGCAGCCCCCTCGTGGTGTACAATGAGCAGTTCTTC. The full variable domain, with the rest looked up from reference TRBV7-9 and TRBJ2-1, is DTGVSQNPRHKITKRGQNVTFRCDPISEHNRLYWYRQTLGQGPEFLTYFQNEAQLEKSRLLSDRFSAERPKGSFSTLEIQRTEQGDSAMYLCASSPLVVYNEQFFGPGTRLTVL.

The V and J genes are TRBV20-1 and TRBJ2-4; D not certain. Germline CDR1 reads DFQATT; CDR2 reads SNEGSKA (reference sequence). The CDR3 extends over 13 amino acids. The V end was cut by 7 bases, the J end by 1 base, with 11 bases between. The CDR3 nucleotides are TGCAGTGTGAGGCTAGGGGCCAAAAACATTCAGTACTTC. Its protein product is CSVRLGAKNIQYF.

This clonotype was found a few times. The chain uses TRBV9 and TRBJ2-1, with 8 bases that match TRBD2. This CDR3 contains 16 residues. The V gene's germline CDR1 is SGDLS and CDR2 YYNGEE. The ends lost 2 bases at V and 4 bases at J; junction bases unmatched: 8. The CDR3 protein is CASSVSSLAGYNEQFF. The CDR3 nucleotides are TGTGCCAGCAGCGTGTCGAGCCTAGCGGGTTACAATGAGCAGTTCTTC. Full variable domain (remainder filled in from reference TRBV9 and TRBJ2-1): DSGVTQTPKHLITATGQRVTLRCSPRSGDLSVYWYQQSLDQGLQFLIQYYNGEERAKGNILERFSAQQFPDLHSELNLSSLELGDSALYFCASSVSSLAGYNEQFFGPGTRLTVL.

This chain uses TRBV7-9 with TRBJ2-2; TRBD2 agrees at 7 bases. The germline V gene encodes CDR1 SEHNR and CDR2 FQNEAQ (reference sequence). This CDR3 contains 16 residues. J lost 4 bases, V lost 8 bases, and 13 bases had no gene match. The DNA of the CDR3 is TGTGCCAGCTCTGGGAGGGGACCTCGAGGCACCGGGGAGCTGTTTTTT. Residues: CASSGRGPRGTGELFF.

This clonotype has more than one count but fewer than ten. The gene calls are TRBV27 and TRBJ1-2; tentatively, D is TRBD1 (5 bases). The ends were cut back, 6 bases at V and 4 bases at J, with 15 bases in the middle. Germline-derived CDR1 and CDR2 are MNHEY and SMNVEV (reference sequence). The CDR3 extends over 14 amino acids. The CDR3 DNA reads as TGTGCCAGCAGCCCGAAAGGGACGGTCTATGGCTACACCTTC. Translated, it gives CASSPKGTVYGYTF.

The chain employs TRBV5-1 and TRBJ2-2; D is unclear. Germline CDR1 reads SGHRS; CDR2 reads YFSETQ. This CDR3 has 13 residues. Trimming removed 7 bases at V and 5 bases at J, with 12 bases between. The CDR3 nucleotides are TGCGCCAGCGCCCCCCCAAGAACCGGGGAGCTGTTTTTT. Its protein product is CASAPPRTGELFF.

The chain is built from TRBV5-1 and TRBJ2-3, with a possible D match to TRBD1 (6 bases). The V gene lost 9 bases and the J gene lost 2 bases, with 16 bases spanning the gap. The CDR3 runs to 14 residues. Germline lookup yields CDR1 SGHRS and CDR2 YFSETQ. CDR3 loop: CATTTGSITDTQYF. The CDR3 bases are TGCGCCACCACCACAGGGTCCATCACAGATACGCAGTATTTT. The full variable domain, completed using reference TRBV5-1 and TRBJ2-3, is KAGVTQTPRYLIKTRGQQVTLSCSPISGHRSVSWYQQTPGQGLQFLFEYFSETQRNKGNFPGRFSGRQFSNSRSEMNVSTLELGDSALYLCATTTGSITDTQYFGPGTRLTVL.

This clonotype was seen only a few times. The V and J genes are TRBV3-1 and TRBJ1-1; 9 nucleotides match TRBD1. The V gene's germline CDR1 is LGHDT and CDR2 YNNKEL (reference sequence). This CDR3 has 14 residues. V was clipped by 4 bases and J by 4 bases; unmatched bases: 4. The CDR3 is CASSLRTGVTEAFF. The CDR3 DNA follows: TGTGCCAGCAGCCTACGGACAGGGGTCACTGAAGCTTTCTTT.

In this sample, this clonotype turned up a few times. This sequence joins TRBV27 and TRBJ2-7; D is uncertain. This CDR3 is 14 amino acids long. CDR1 is MNHEY and CDR2 is SMNVEV in the germline V gene (reference sequence). Trimming pared 6 bases from V and 4 bases from J, leaving 16 bases between. The CDR3 DNA reads TGTGCCAGCAGCCGTCGTATAGGCTTATACGAGCAGTACTTC. Protein product: CASSRRIGLYEQYF.

The rearrangement joins TRBV27 to TRBJ1-5, with 8 bases lining up with TRBD1. After removal of 6 bases from V and 1 base from J, the junction contained 5 bases not matched to a gene. CDR1 and CDR2 from the germline V gene are MNHEY and SMNVEV (reference sequence). This CDR3 has 15 amino acids. The CDR3 protein is CASRSQGASNQPQHF. DNA for the CDR3: TGTGCCAGCAGATCTCAGGGGGCCAGCAATCAGCCCCAGCATTTT.